This is a list of T cell receptor beta chains from one sample in a study of cytomegalovirus exposure and HLA in healthy donors. Assay: immunoSEQ multiplex PCR; the TCRdb copy retains only in-frame clones and omits some. The sample gives around 100,000 clones, 75% to 90% of which show up once; 20% to 25% is in the top ten. The sample taken for sequencing was PBMCs. All receptors derive from a man aged 18 to 30 in good health and CMV-seropositive. Both conserved end residues are part of each CDR3. Fields, in order: V gene, J gene, D gene, clone size, CDR3 protein, CDR3 DNA. D genes are given only for firm matches. Only part of the rows carry a size: once, few, many, or a class if the clone is expanded.

V gene: TRBV6-5; J gene: TRBJ2-3; D gene: .; clone size: .; CDR3 protein: CASRHSGSTDTQYF; CDR3 DNA: TGTGCCAGCAGACACAGCGGTAGCACAGATACGCAGTATTTT
V gene: TRBV19; J gene: TRBJ2-3; D gene: .; clone size: .; CDR3 protein: CASSIDSLERDTQYF; CDR3 DNA: TGTGCCAGTAGTATAGACTCTCTCGAGAGGGATACGCAGTATTTT
V gene: TRBV28; J gene: TRBJ2-7; D gene: TRBD1; clone size: .; CDR3 protein: CASRYGQGDYEQYF; CDR3 DNA: TGTGCCAGCAGATACGGACAGGGGGACTACGAGCAGTACTTC
V gene: TRBV5-1; J gene: TRBJ2-7; D gene: TRBD2; clone size: .; CDR3 protein: CASRYAGTRGPYEQYF; CDR3 DNA: TGCGCCAGCAGATATGCAGGGACTAGGGGCCCCTACGAGCAGTACTTC
V gene: TRBV11-3; J gene: TRBJ2-1; D gene: TRBD1; clone size: .; CDR3 protein: CASSGGQGMRQFF; CDR3 DNA: TGTGCCAGCAGCGGAGGACAGGGAATGAGGCAGTTCTTC
V gene: TRBV13; J gene: TRBJ2-3; D gene: TRBD2; clone size: once; CDR3 protein: CASSLEAGGPAGTQYF; CDR3 DNA: TGTGCCAGCAGCTTAGAAGCGGGAGGGCCAGCTGGTACGCAGTATTTT
V gene: TRBV7-3; J gene: TRBJ1-2; D gene: TRBD1; clone size: .; CDR3 protein: CASSPAPGRVTGVNGPGYTF; CDR3 DNA: TGTGCCAGCAGCCCAGCCCCGGGTCGTGTCACAGGGGTAAACGGCCCTGGCTACACCTTC
V gene: TRBV20-1; J gene: TRBJ2-1; D gene: .; clone size: .; CDR3 protein: CSARQGWEQFF; CDR3 DNA: TGCAGTGCTAGACAGGGTTGGGAGCAGTTCTTC
V gene: TRBV5-4; J gene: TRBJ2-1; D gene: TRBD2; clone size: .; CDR3 protein: CASSLGLAGEYEQFF; CDR3 DNA: TGTGCCAGCAGCCTAGGACTAGCGGGAGAGTATGAGCAGTTCTTC
V gene: TRBV5-1; J gene: TRBJ2-3; D gene: .; clone size: .; CDR3 protein: CASSPSGVIRTDTQYF; CDR3 DNA: TGCGCCAGCAGCCCATCAGGGGTCATCAGGACAGATACGCAGTATTTT
V gene: TRBV9; J gene: TRBJ2-1; D gene: .; clone size: once; CDR3 protein: CASSVGDYNEQFF; CDR3 DNA: TGTGCCAGCAGCGTAGGCGACTACAATGAGCAGTTCTTC
V gene: TRBV5-6; J gene: TRBJ2-1; D gene: .; clone size: .; CDR3 protein: CASTGQYLGDEQFF; CDR3 DNA: TGTGCCAGCACCGGACAGTACTTGGGGGATGAGCAGTTCTTC
V gene: TRBV7-2; J gene: TRBJ2-5; D gene: TRBD2; clone size: .; CDR3 protein: CASSLTTSGTQYF; CDR3 DNA: TGTGCCAGCAGCTTGACGACTAGCGGGACCCAGTACTTC
V gene: TRBV28; J gene: TRBJ2-1; D gene: .; clone size: once; CDR3 protein: CASSRQEVEQFF; CDR3 DNA: TGTGCCAGCAGCCGACAGGAGGTTGAGCAGTTCTTC
V gene: TRBV7-9; J gene: TRBJ2-2; D gene: TRBD2; clone size: .; CDR3 protein: CASSSGLAGELFF; CDR3 DNA: TGTGCCAGCAGCTCCGGACTAGCCGGGGAGCTGTTTTTT
V gene: TRBV7-9; J gene: TRBJ1-2; D gene: .; clone size: .; CDR3 protein: CASSLIYNYGYTF; CDR3 DNA: TGTGCCAGCAGCTTAATCTATAACTATGGCTACACCTTC
V gene: TRBV7-8; J gene: TRBJ1-1; D gene: TRBD1; clone size: few; CDR3 protein: CASSLVDRGSTEAFF; CDR3 DNA: TGTGCCAGCAGCTTAGTAGACAGGGGGAGCACTGAAGCTTTCTTT
V gene: TRBV5-1; J gene: TRBJ1-1; D gene: .; clone size: .; CDR3 protein: CASSLGLRTVNTEAFF; CDR3 DNA: TGCGCCAGCAGCTTGGGCCTGAGGACAGTGAACACTGAAGCTTTCTTT
V gene: TRBV7-2; J gene: TRBJ1-4; D gene: .; clone size: .; CDR3 protein: CASSLGGFGVNEKLFF; CDR3 DNA: TGTGCCAGCAGCCTAGGTGGTTTCGGTGTTAATGAAAAACTGTTTTTT
V gene: TRBV7-9; J gene: TRBJ2-1; D gene: TRBD2; clone size: .; CDR3 protein: CASRTSGNDEQFF; CDR3 DNA: TGTGCCAGCAGGACTAGCGGGAATGATGAGCAGTTCTTC
V gene: TRBV27; J gene: TRBJ2-5; D gene: .; clone size: .; CDR3 protein: CASMYSDRRQETQYF; CDR3 DNA: TGTGCCAGCATGTATAGTGACAGAAGGCAAGAGACCCAGTACTTC
V gene: TRBV5-1; J gene: TRBJ1-1; D gene: .; clone size: .; CDR3 protein: CASSLSQGRAVAFF; CDR3 DNA: TGCGCCAGCAGCTTGTCTCAGGGGAGGGCCGTAGCTTTCTTT
V gene: TRBV10-1; J gene: TRBJ1-1; D gene: .; clone size: .; CDR3 protein: CASSWARNTEAFF; CDR3 DNA: TGCGCCAGCAGTTGGGCCAGGAACACTGAAGCTTTCTTT
V gene: TRBV30; J gene: TRBJ2-1; D gene: TRBD2; clone size: .; CDR3 protein: CAWSGSGSPYNEQFF; CDR3 DNA: TGTGCCTGGAGTGGTAGCGGGAGCCCCTACAATGAGCAGTTCTTC
V gene: TRBV7-9; J gene: TRBJ1-1; D gene: TRBD1; clone size: .; CDR3 protein: CASSFRTGLNTEAFF; CDR3 DNA: TGTGCCAGCAGCTTTCGGACAGGGTTGAACACTGAAGCTTTCTTT
V gene: TRBV7-7; J gene: TRBJ2-3; D gene: TRBD2; clone size: .; CDR3 protein: CASSNSGRDTQYF; CDR3 DNA: TGTGCCAGCAGCAATAGCGGGAGAGATACGCAGTATTTT
V gene: TRBV10-2; J gene: TRBJ1-2; D gene: .; clone size: .; CDR3 protein: CASSELQGGGYTF; CDR3 DNA: TGCGCCAGCAGTGAGTTGCAGGGCGGTGGCTACACCTTC
V gene: TRBV5-1; J gene: TRBJ2-7; D gene: TRBD1; clone size: .; CDR3 protein: CASSSDRSYEQYF; CDR3 DNA: TGCGCCAGCAGCTCGGACAGGAGCTACGAGCAGTACTTC
V gene: TRBV5-4; J gene: TRBJ1-3; D gene: .; clone size: .; CDR3 protein: CASSGRGRGNTIYF; CDR3 DNA: TGTGCCAGCAGCGGCAGGGGACGTGGAAACACCATATATTTT
V gene: TRBV5-1; J gene: TRBJ2-5; D gene: .; clone size: .; CDR3 protein: CASSLGSRGKGQETQYF; CDR3 DNA: TGCGCCAGCAGCTTGGGGTCCCGGGGGAAAGGCCAAGAGACCCAGTACTTC
V gene: TRBV5-6; J gene: TRBJ1-1; D gene: .; clone size: few; CDR3 protein: CASSLGLFNTEAFF; CDR3 DNA: TGTGCCAGCAGCTTGGGGCTCTTCAACACTGAAGCTTTCTTT
V gene: TRBV2; J gene: TRBJ2-7; D gene: TRBD2; clone size: few; CDR3 protein: CASRKNRDYVYEQYF; CDR3 DNA: TGTGCCAGCAGGAAGAATCGGGACTATGTGTACGAGCAGTACTTC
V gene: TRBV18; J gene: TRBJ1-3; D gene: TRBD1; clone size: .; CDR3 protein: CASSPDRVTGNTIYF; CDR3 DNA: TGTGCCAGCTCACCGGACAGGGTAACTGGAAACACCATATATTTT
V gene: TRBV7-3; J gene: TRBJ1-2; D gene: .; clone size: .; CDR3 protein: CASSFGGSGYTF; CDR3 DNA: TGTGCCAGCAGCTTTGGGGGGTCTGGCTACACCTTC
V gene: TRBV10-3; J gene: TRBJ1-2; D gene: TRBD1; clone size: .; CDR3 protein: CAILVQGQDYGYTF; CDR3 DNA: TGTGCCATCCTGGTCCAGGGACAGGACTATGGCTACACCTTC
V gene: TRBV4-2; J gene: TRBJ2-7; D gene: .; clone size: .; CDR3 protein: CASSQDLSTSYEQYF; CDR3 DNA: TGTGCCAGCAGCCAAGATTTAAGCACCTCCTACGAGCAGTACTTC
V gene: TRBV29-1; J gene: TRBJ2-5; D gene: .; clone size: .; CDR3 protein: CSVEFPVGAQTQYF; CDR3 DNA: TGCAGCGTTGAATTCCCTGTTGGGGCACAGACCCAGTACTTC
V gene: TRBV27; J gene: TRBJ2-1; D gene: TRBD2; clone size: once; CDR3 protein: CASRLAGSSYNEQFF; CDR3 DNA: TGTGCCAGCAGACTAGCGGGTTCCTCCTACAATGAGCAGTTCTTC
V gene: TRBV27; J gene: TRBJ2-5; D gene: TRBD1; clone size: .; CDR3 protein: CASSSLGQEETQYF; CDR3 DNA: TGTGCCAGCAGTTCATTGGGACAGGAAGAGACCCAGTACTTC
V gene: TRBV14; J gene: TRBJ2-2; D gene: TRBD1; clone size: .; CDR3 protein: CASSQVAGGAGELFF; CDR3 DNA: TGTGCCAGCAGCCAAGTCGCAGGGGGCGCCGGGGAGCTGTTTTTT
V gene: TRBV18; J gene: TRBJ2-2; D gene: .; clone size: .; CDR3 protein: CASSPSRFQGGTGELFF; CDR3 DNA: TGTGCCAGCTCACCTAGTCGATTCCAGGGGGGCACCGGGGAGCTGTTTTTT
V gene: TRBV6-6; J gene: TRBJ2-7; D gene: TRBD1; clone size: .; CDR3 protein: CATIRDRGAHEQYF; CDR3 DNA: TGTGCCACCATTCGGGACAGGGGAGCCCACGAGCAGTACTTC
V gene: TRBV5-8; J gene: TRBJ2-2; D gene: .; clone size: .; CDR3 protein: CASSTQGWSTGELFF; CDR3 DNA: TGTGCCAGCAGCACCCAAGGATGGAGCACCGGGGAGCTGTTTTTT
V gene: TRBV25-1; J gene: TRBJ2-3; D gene: TRBD2; clone size: .; CDR3 protein: CASSEVAGGTDTQYF; CDR3 DNA: TGTGCCAGCAGTGAAGTCGCGGGAGGAACAGATACGCAGTATTTT
V gene: TRBV5-1; J gene: TRBJ2-3; D gene: .; clone size: .; CDR3 protein: CASSPLRQGSTDTQYF; CDR3 DNA: TGCGCCAGCAGCCCCCTCCGCCAGGGTAGCACAGATACGCAGTATTTT
V gene: TRBV29-1; J gene: TRBJ2-7; D gene: .; clone size: .; CDR3 protein: CSVECESSYEQYF; CDR3 DNA: TGCAGCGTTGAATGCGAGAGCTCCTACGAGCAGTACTTC
V gene: TRBV7-9; J gene: TRBJ1-4; D gene: .; clone size: .; CDR3 protein: CASSLTEGEKLFF; CDR3 DNA: TGTGCCAGCAGCTTAACAGAAGGTGAAAAACTGTTTTTT
V gene: TRBV28; J gene: TRBJ2-7; D gene: .; clone size: .; CDR3 protein: CASSPRDTAYEQYF; CDR3 DNA: TGTGCCAGCAGCCCCCGAGACACCGCCTACGAGCAGTACTTC
V gene: TRBV11-2; J gene: TRBJ2-1; D gene: TRBD2; clone size: .; CDR3 protein: CASSPTQAGDYENEQFF; CDR3 DNA: TGTGCCAGCAGCCCAACCCAAGCGGGAGACTATGAGAATGAGCAGTTCTTC
V gene: TRBV7-6; J gene: TRBJ2-5; D gene: .; clone size: once; CDR3 protein: CASSLSGETQYF; CDR3 DNA: TGTGCCAGCAGCTTATCGGGGGAGACCCAGTACTTC
V gene: TRBV5-1; J gene: TRBJ2-7; D gene: .; clone size: few; CDR3 protein: CASSRQNYEQYF; CDR3 DNA: TGCGCCAGCAGCCGACAGAACTACGAGCAGTACTTC
V gene: TRBV5-8; J gene: TRBJ2-2; D gene: TRBD1; clone size: few; CDR3 protein: CASSEHRGRAGELFF; CDR3 DNA: TGTGCCAGCAGCGAACACAGGGGGCGTGCCGGGGAGCTGTTTTTT
V gene: TRBV28; J gene: TRBJ1-5; D gene: .; clone size: .; CDR3 protein: CASSPPRGRGQPQHF; CDR3 DNA: TGTGCCAGCAGTCCGCCCAGGGGACGGGGTCAGCCCCAGCATTTT
V gene: TRBV29-1; J gene: TRBJ2-7; D gene: TRBD1; clone size: .; CDR3 protein: CSVEDGQVPYEQYF; CDR3 DNA: TGCAGCGTTGAAGATGGACAGGTTCCCTACGAGCAGTACTTC
V gene: TRBV11-3; J gene: TRBJ2-3; D gene: TRBD1; clone size: .; CDR3 protein: CASSLPGTGRDTQYF; CDR3 DNA: TGTGCCAGCAGCTTACCCGGGACAGGGAGAGATACGCAGTATTTT
V gene: TRBV29-1; J gene: TRBJ1-1; D gene: .; clone size: .; CDR3 protein: CSGRGGSPTTSTEAFF; CDR3 DNA: TGCAGCGGCCGGGGGGGTAGCCCAACAACGAGCACTGAAGCTTTCTTT
V gene: TRBV6-5; J gene: TRBJ1-1; D gene: .; clone size: .; CDR3 protein: CASSHLGTEAFF; CDR3 DNA: TGTGCCAGCAGCCATCTCGGGACTGAAGCTTTCTTT
V gene: TRBV5-4; J gene: TRBJ2-3; D gene: TRBD1; clone size: .; CDR3 protein: CASSLGRDRESGTKGSF; CDR3 DNA: TGTGCCAGCAGCTTGGGCCGGGACAGGGAGTCCGGGACTAAAGGTTCGTTT
V gene: TRBV2; J gene: TRBJ2-5; D gene: TRBD1; clone size: .; CDR3 protein: CASRKGAGGEETQYF; CDR3 DNA: TGTGCCAGCAGGAAGGGGGCAGGGGGCGAGGAGACCCAGTACTTC
V gene: TRBV7-9; J gene: TRBJ2-7; D gene: TRBD1; clone size: few; CDR3 protein: CASSMTGDEQYF; CDR3 DNA: TGTGCCAGCAGCATGACAGGGGACGAGCAGTACTTC